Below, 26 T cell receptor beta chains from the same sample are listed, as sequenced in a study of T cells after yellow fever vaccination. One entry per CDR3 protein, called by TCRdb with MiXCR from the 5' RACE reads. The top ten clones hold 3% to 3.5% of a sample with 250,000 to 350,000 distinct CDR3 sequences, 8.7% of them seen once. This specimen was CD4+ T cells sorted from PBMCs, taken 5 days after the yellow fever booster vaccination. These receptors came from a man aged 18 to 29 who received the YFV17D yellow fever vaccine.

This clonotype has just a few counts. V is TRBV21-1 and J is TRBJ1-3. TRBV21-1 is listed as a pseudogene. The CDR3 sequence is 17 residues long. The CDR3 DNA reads TGTGCCAGCAGCAAAAGTAGACAAGGGCTAGCCGGAAACACCATATATTTT. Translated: CASSKSRQGLAGNTIYF.

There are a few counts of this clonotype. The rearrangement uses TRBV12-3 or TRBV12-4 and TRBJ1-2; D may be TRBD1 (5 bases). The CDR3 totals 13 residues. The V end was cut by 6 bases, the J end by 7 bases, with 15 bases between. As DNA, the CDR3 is TGTGCCAGCAGCCCCCGATGGGGCCGTGGCTACACCTTC. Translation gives CASSPRWGRGYTF.

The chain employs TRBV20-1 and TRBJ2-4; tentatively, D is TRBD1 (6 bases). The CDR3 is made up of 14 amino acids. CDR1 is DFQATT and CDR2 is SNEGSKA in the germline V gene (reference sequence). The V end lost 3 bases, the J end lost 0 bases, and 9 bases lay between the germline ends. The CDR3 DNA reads TGCAGTGCTAGGACAGGTCAAGCCAAAAACATTCAGTACTTC. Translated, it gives CSARTGQAKNIQYF.

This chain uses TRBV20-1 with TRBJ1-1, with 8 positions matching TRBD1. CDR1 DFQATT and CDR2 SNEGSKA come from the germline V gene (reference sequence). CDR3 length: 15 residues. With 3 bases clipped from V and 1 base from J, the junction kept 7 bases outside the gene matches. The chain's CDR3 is CSASSTGGRNTEAFF. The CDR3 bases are TGCAGTGCTAGCTCCACAGGGGGGAGGAACACTGAAGCTTTCTTT.

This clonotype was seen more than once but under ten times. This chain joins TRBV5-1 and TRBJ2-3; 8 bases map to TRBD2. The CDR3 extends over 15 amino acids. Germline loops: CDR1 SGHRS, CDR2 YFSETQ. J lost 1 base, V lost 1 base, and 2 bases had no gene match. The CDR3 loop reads CASSLTSGRTDTQYF. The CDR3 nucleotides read TGCGCCAGCAGCTTGACTAGCGGACGCACAGATACGCAGTATTTT.

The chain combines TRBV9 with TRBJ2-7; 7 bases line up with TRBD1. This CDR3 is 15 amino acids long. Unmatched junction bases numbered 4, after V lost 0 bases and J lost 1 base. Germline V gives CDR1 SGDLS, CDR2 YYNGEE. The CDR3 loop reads CASSVGGTVSYEQYF. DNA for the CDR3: TGTGCCAGCAGCGTAGGTGGGACAGTATCCTACGAGCAGTACTTC.

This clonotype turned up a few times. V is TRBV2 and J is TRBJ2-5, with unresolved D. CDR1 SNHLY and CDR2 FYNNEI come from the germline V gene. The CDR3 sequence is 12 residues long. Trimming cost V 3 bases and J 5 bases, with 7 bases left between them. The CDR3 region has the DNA TGTGCCAGCAGTGAGAGTAGCGAGACCCAGTACTTC. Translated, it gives CASSESSETQYF.

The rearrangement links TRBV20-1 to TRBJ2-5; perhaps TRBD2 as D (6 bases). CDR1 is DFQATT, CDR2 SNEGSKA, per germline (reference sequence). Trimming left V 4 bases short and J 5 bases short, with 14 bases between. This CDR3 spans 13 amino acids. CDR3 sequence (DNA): TGCAGTGCTATTAGGGAGGTAGAGGAGACCCAGTACTTC. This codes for CSAIREVEETQYF.

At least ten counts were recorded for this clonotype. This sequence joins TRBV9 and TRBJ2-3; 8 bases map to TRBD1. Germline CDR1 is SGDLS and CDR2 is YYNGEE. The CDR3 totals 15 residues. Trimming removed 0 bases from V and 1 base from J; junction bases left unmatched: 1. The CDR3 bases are TGTGCCAGCAGCGTAGAGGACAGGGGCACAGATACGCAGTATTTT. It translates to CASSVEDRGTDTQYF.

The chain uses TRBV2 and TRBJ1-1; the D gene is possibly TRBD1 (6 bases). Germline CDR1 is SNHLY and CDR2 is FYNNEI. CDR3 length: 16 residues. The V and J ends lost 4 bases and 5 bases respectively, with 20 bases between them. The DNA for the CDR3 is TGTGCCAGCAGTGTCCGACCACAGGGAAAAGGAACTGAAGCTTTCTTT. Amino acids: CASSVRPQGKGTEAFF. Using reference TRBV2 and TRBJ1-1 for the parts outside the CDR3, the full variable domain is EPEVTQTPSHQVTQMGQEVILRCVPISNHLYFYWYRQILGQKVEFLVSFYNNEISEKSEIFDDQFSVERPDGSNFTLKIRSTKLEDSAMYFCASSVRPQGKGTEAFFGQGTRLTVV.

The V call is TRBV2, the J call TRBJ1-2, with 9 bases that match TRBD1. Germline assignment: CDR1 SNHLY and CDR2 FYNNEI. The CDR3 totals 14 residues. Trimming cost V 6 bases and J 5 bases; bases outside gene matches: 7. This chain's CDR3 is CASSVQGAGYGYTF. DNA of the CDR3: TGTGCCAGCAGCGTACAGGGGGCGGGTTATGGCTACACCTTC.

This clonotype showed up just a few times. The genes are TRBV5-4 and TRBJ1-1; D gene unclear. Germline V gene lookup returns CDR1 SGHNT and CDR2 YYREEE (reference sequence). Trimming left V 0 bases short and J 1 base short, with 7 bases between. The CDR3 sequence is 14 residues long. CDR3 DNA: TGTGCCAGCAGCTTGGGGTTCCAGAACACTGAAGCTTTCTTT. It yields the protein CASSLGFQNTEAFF.

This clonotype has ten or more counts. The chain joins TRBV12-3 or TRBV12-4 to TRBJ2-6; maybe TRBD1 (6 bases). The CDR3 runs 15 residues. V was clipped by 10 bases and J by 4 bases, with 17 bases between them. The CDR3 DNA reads TGTGCCACCACAATCAGGGGAGCCGGGGCCAACGTCCTGACTTTC. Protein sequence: CATTIRGAGANVLTF.

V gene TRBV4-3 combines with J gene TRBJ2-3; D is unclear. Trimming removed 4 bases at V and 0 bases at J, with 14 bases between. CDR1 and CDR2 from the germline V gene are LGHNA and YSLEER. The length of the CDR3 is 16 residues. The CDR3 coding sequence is TGCGCCAGCAGCCGCTCACCTACCTCTAGCACAGATACGCAGTATTTT. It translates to CASSRSPTSSTDTQYF.

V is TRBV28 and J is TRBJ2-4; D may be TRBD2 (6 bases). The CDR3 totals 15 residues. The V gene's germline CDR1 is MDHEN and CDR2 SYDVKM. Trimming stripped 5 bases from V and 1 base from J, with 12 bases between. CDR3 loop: CASSGEEAAKNIQYF. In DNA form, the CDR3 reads TGTGCCAGCAGTGGGGAGGAGGCGGCCAAAAACATTCAGTACTTC.

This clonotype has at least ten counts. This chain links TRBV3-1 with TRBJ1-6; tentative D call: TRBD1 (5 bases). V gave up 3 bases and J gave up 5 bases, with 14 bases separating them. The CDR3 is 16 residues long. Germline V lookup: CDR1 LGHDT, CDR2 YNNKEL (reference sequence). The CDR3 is CASSHGWGRNNSPLHF. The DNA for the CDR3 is TGTGCCAGCAGCCATGGCTGGGGCAGAAATAATTCACCCCTCCACTTT. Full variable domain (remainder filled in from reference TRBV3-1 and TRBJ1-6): DTAVSQTPKYLVTQMGNDKSIKCEQNLGHDTMYWYKQDSKKFLKIMFSYNNKELIINETVPNRFSPKSPDKAHLNLHINSLELGDSAVYFCASSHGWGRNNSPLHFGNGTRLTVT.

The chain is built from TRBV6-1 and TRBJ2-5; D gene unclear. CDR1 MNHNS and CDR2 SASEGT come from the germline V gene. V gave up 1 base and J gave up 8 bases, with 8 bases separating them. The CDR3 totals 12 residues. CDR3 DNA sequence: TGTGCCAGCAGTGAAGGGTCCCAAACCCAGTACTTC. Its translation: CASSEGSQTQYF.

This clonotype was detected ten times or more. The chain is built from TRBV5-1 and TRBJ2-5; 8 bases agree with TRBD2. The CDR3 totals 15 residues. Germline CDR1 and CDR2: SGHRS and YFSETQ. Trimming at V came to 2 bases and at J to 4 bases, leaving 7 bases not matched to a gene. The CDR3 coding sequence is TGCGCCAGCAGCTTCCCCGGGGGGGCGCGAGAGACCCAGTACTTC. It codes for CASSFPGGARETQYF.

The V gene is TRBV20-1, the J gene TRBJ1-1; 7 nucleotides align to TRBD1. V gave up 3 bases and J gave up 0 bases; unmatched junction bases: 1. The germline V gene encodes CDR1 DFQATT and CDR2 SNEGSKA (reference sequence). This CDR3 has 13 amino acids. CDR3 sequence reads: CSARGQLNTEAFF. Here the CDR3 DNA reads TGCAGTGCTAGGGGACAGTTGAACACTGAAGCTTTCTTT.

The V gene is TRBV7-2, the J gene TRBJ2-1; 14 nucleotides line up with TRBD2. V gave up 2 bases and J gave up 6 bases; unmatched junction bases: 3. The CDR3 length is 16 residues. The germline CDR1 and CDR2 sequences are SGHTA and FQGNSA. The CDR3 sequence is CASSLWGTSGGNEQFF. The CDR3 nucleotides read TGTGCCAGCAGCTTATGGGGGACTAGCGGGGGCAATGAGCAGTTCTTC.

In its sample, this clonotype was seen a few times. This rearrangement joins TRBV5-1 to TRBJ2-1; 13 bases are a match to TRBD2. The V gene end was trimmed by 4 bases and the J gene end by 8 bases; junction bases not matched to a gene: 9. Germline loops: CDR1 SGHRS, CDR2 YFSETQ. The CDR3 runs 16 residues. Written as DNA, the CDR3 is TGCGCCAGCAGCCCTATTACTAGCGGGGGGGCGGATGAGCAGTTCTTC. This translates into CASSPITSGGADEQFF.

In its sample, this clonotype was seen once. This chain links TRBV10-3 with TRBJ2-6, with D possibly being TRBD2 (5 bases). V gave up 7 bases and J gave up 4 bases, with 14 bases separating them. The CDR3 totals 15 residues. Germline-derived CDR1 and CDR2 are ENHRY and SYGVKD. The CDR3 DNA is TGTGCCATCAAGGAGGCTCCGGTCGGGGCCAACGTCCTGACTTTC. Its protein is CAIKEAPVGANVLTF.

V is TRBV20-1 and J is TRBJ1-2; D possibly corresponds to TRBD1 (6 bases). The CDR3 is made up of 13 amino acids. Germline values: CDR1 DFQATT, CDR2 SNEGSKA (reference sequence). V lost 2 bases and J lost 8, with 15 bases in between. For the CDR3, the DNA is TGCAGTGCTAGACCGGGGGGCGTGGAGGGCTACACCTTC. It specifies CSARPGGVEGYTF.

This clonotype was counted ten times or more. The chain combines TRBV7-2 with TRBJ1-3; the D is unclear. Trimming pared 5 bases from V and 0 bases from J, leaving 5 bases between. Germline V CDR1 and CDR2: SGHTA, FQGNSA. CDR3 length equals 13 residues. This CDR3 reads CASSLYSGNTIYF. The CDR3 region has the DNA TGTGCCAGCAGCCTGTACTCTGGAAACACCATATATTTT.

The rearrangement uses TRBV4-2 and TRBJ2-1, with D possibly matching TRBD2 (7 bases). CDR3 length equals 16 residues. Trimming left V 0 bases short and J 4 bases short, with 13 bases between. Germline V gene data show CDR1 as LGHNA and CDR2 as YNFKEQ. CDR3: CASSQDVGGPYNEQFF. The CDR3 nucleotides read TGTGCCAGCAGCCAAGACGTCGGGGGGCCGTACAATGAGCAGTTCTTC.

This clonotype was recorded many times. CDR3: CASSSRGLPGQGDGYTF. The CDR3 region has the DNA TGCGCCAGCAGCTCCCGCGGCCTCCCGGGACAGGGTGACGGCTACACCTTC. The J gene is TRBJ1-2, the V gene TRBV5-1; 9 bases fit TRBD1. This CDR3 contains 17 residues. The junction had 17 bases not matched to a gene; V was cut back by 3 bases and J by 8 bases. Germline CDR1 and CDR2: SGHRS and YFSETQ.